What follows are 18 T cell receptor beta chains derived from one specimen sequenced in a study of cytomegalovirus exposure and HLA in healthy donors (dated by TCRdb to about 2017). The library was built by means of the immunoSEQ multiplex PCR assay. For the multiplex PCR, a mixture combining 60 forward primers for TCR Vbeta segments and 13 reverse primers for TCR Jbeta segments was used. Not all clones reach the TCRdb copy of this immuneACCESS table, which keeps in-frame sequences only. Checked studies attribute under half of the gap to unresolved V genes and leave the rest unexplained. Counted in this sample were about 190,000 clones; just under 75% of them appeared once. The ten largest account for about 4.6% of the sample. Input material: PBMCs. These receptors originate from a man between 25 and 39 years old in good health and CMV-seropositive.

The chain uses TRBV30 and TRBJ1-6, with D perhaps matching TRBD1 (5 bases). CDR3 length: 19 residues. Germline lookup yields CDR1 GTSNPN and CDR2 SVGIG (reference sequence). Trimming pared 2 bases from V and 6 bases from J, leaving 26 bases between. CDR3 sequence (DNA): TGTGCCTGGAGTAGGTCCTGGGACTCCTTCTCCCCCGGTAATTCACCCCTCCACTTT. Translated, it gives CAWSRSWDSFSPGNSPLHF.

This sequence joins TRBV30 and TRBJ2-3; D is perhaps TRBD2 (5 bases). CDR3 length equals 12 residues. Trimming removed 5 bases at V and 1 base at J, with 7 bases between. Germline assignment: CDR1 GTSNPN and CDR2 SVGIG (reference sequence). The CDR3 coding sequence is TGTGCCTGGGAGGAGGGCACAGATACGCAGTATTTT. Amino acids: CAWEEGTDTQYF.

J is TRBJ2-1 and V is TRBV10-3; a weak D match, TRBD2 (6 bases). V was clipped by 4 bases and J by 6 bases, with 10 bases between them. The length of the CDR3 is 13 residues. Germline CDR1 ENHRY, CDR2 SYGVKD. In nucleotides, the CDR3 is TGTGCCATCAGTGGGGGGGTTCCCAATGAGCAGTTCTTC. It codes for CAISGGVPNEQFF.

The V call is TRBV9, the J call TRBJ2-5, with D tentatively TRBD1 (5 bases). Deletions cut 4 bases from V and 4 bases from J, with 20 bases between. The CDR3 consists of 16 residues. Germline CDR1 and CDR2: SGDLS and YYNGEE. CDR3 nucleotides: TGTGCCAGCAGCATAAGTGGGGCCGACACAATAGAGACCCAGTACTTC. Encoded protein: CASSISGADTIETQYF.

As to this clone: Mismatch with germline at one junction end may stem from a read error. The genes are TRBV18 and TRBJ2-1, with TRBD1 matching 7 bases. There are 14 residues in the CDR3. Germline V gives CDR1 KGHSH, CDR2 LQKENI. This chain's CDR3 is CASSAPGQFNEQFF. The CDR3 DNA sequence: TGTGCCAGCTCAGCACCGGGACAGTTCAATGAGCAGTTCTTC.

The chain is built from TRBV19 and TRBJ2-1, with D perhaps matching TRBD1 (6 bases). Germline V lookup: CDR1 LNHDA, CDR2 SQIVND (reference sequence). Deletions cut 6 bases from V and 6 bases from J, with 12 bases between. This CDR3 contains 13 residues. The DNA of the CDR3 is TGTGCCAGTAGCCTTCAGGGGTTCAATGAGCAGTTCTTC. Residues: CASSLQGFNEQFF.

This sequence joins TRBV4-3 and TRBJ1-1; no reliable D call. Germline loops: CDR1 LGHNA, CDR2 YSLEER. Trimming took 4 bases from V and 1 from J, leaving 7 bases between them. The length of the CDR3 is 13 residues. CDR3 coding DNA: TGCGCCAGCAGCCGAGGGTCGAACACTGAAGCTTTCTTT. It yields the protein CASSRGSNTEAFF.

J is TRBJ2-7 and V is TRBV9, with D perhaps TRBD1 (7 bases). The CDR3 runs to 14 residues. The germline V and J ends were trimmed by 1 base and 6 bases, with 14 bases remaining between them. Germline assignment: CDR1 SGDLS and CDR2 YYNGEE. The CDR3 loop is CASSVTSQGGEQYF. CDR3 bases: TGTGCCAGCAGCGTAACTAGTCAGGGGGGCGAGCAGTACTTC.

The rearrangement joins TRBV10-3 to TRBJ2-1; 8 bases agree with TRBD2. Per the germline V gene, CDR1 is ENHRY and CDR2 is SYGVKD. The CDR3 consists of 15 residues. V trimming: 7 bases; J trimming: 7 bases; junction bases outside the gene matches: 12. The CDR3 region has the DNA TGTGCCATCACCCAAGTAGCGGGGATGCTTAATGAGCAGTTCTTC. It codes for CAITQVAGMLNEQFF.

This chain joins TRBV5-4 and TRBJ2-3; TRBD2 matches at 9 bases. V shed 3 bases and J 3 bases; nucleotides not matched to a gene: 5. The CDR3 covers 15 residues. Germline V gene lookup returns CDR1 SGHNT and CDR2 YYREEE (reference sequence). The CDR3, as DNA: TGTGCCAGCAGCTCGACTAGCGGCTTGACAGATACGCAGTATTTT. Its protein is CASSSTSGLTDTQYF.

CDR3 loop: CASTANTVYEQYF. Written as DNA, the CDR3 is TGTGCCAGCACCGCGAATACGGTCTACGAGCAGTACTTC. The V gene is TRBV2, the J gene TRBJ2-7, with D uncertain. This CDR3 is 13 amino acids long. V lost 7 bases, J lost 3 bases, and 13 bases lay in between. The germline V gene encodes CDR1 SNHLY and CDR2 FYNNEI.

The gene calls are TRBV4-2 and TRBJ2-3, with 11 positions matching TRBD2. CDR1 and CDR2 (germline): LGHNA, YNFKEQ. CDR3 length equals 17 residues. J gave up 3 bases and V 0 bases, and 5 bases lay outside the gene matches. CDR3 in amino acids: CASSQEDSGRDTDTQYF. Written as DNA, the CDR3 is TGTGCCAGCAGCCAAGAAGATAGCGGGAGGGATACAGATACGCAGTATTTT.

This clone was counted between two and nine times. V gene TRBV28 combines with J gene TRBJ2-7; 7 positions match TRBD1. From germline, CDR1 is MDHEN and CDR2 SYDVKM. Trimming at V came to 2 bases and at J to 2 bases, leaving 6 bases not matched to a gene. The CDR3 has 15 amino acids. CDR3 sequence reads: CASSLTGAIAYEQYF. The CDR3 DNA follows: TGTGCCAGCAGTTTAACAGGGGCGATTGCCTACGAGCAGTACTTC. Complete variable domain (other parts from reference TRBV28 and TRBJ2-7): DVKVTQSSRYLVKRTGEKVFLECVQDMDHENMFWYRQDPGLGLRLIYFSYDVKMKEKGDIPEGYSVSREKKERFSLILESASTNQTSMYLCASSLTGAIAYEQYFGPGTRLTVT.

This clone has just one count. CDR3 residues: CASSGQTYEQYF. Here the CDR3 DNA reads TGTGCCAGCAGTGGGCAGACCTACGAGCAGTACTTC. V and J are TRBV2 and TRBJ2-7; D call uncertain. Germline V gives CDR1 SNHLY, CDR2 FYNNEI. Trimming stripped 4 bases from V and 2 bases from J, with 6 bases between. The CDR3 is made up of 12 amino acids.

This rearrangement joins TRBV30 to TRBJ1-6; 9 bases align to TRBD1. The J segment lost 6 bases and the V segment lost 7 bases, leaving 10 bases of the junction unmatched. The CDR3 length is 15 residues. The V gene's germline CDR1 is GTSNPN and CDR2 SVGIG (reference sequence). The CDR3 is CALIKGQGSNSPLHF. CDR3 DNA sequence: TGTGCCTTAATCAAGGGACAGGGATCTAATTCACCCCTCCACTTT.

This clone was observed a single time. The genes are TRBV4-3 and TRBJ1-6; D gene unclear. V was trimmed by 5 bases and J by 7 bases, leaving 12 bases between them. CDR1 and CDR2 (germline): LGHNA, YSLEER. There are 14 residues in the CDR3. CDR3 loop: CASSATPGNSPLHF. The CDR3 DNA reads as TGCGCCAGCAGCGCCACTCCCGGGAATTCACCCCTCCACTTT.

The V gene is TRBV11-2, the J gene TRBJ2-7, with a possible D match to TRBD2 (5 bases). The germline CDR1 and CDR2 sequences are SGHAT and FQNNGV. V gave up 2 bases and J gave up 2 bases, with 13 bases separating them. This CDR3 comprises 15 residues. CDR3 residues: CASSLMGSGTYEQYF. Here the CDR3 DNA reads TGTGCCAGCAGCTTAATGGGTTCGGGAACCTACGAGCAGTACTTC.

V and J are TRBV6-1 and TRBJ1-4; D is perhaps TRBD1 (6 bases). Trimming left V 6 bases short and J 4 bases short, with 9 bases between. Germline V gene lookup returns CDR1 MNHNS and CDR2 SASEGT. The CDR3 loop spans 13 amino acids. The CDR3: CASSGQINEKLFF. As DNA, the CDR3 is TGTGCCAGCAGCGGACAGATTAATGAAAAACTGTTTTTT.